This T cell receptor beta chain derives from a study of blood T cell repertoires in COVID-19 (dated by TCRdb to the early 2020s). For context, the study as a whole: Samples from collaborators originated in the United States, Italy and Spain and spanned both the acute and convalescent phases of COVID-19. Samples came from the ongoing ImmuneRACE study (first 160 participants) plus 1,254 subjects from 6 global collaborators. Where available, HLA class I and class II types were obtained from metadata supplied by the sample provider rather than from assay-based typing. Deeply sampled blood TCRbeta repertoires from subjects exposed to, actively infected with, or recovered from COVID-19 were included in the dataset. The sample metadata nearly always contained a de-identified subject ID, COVID-19 status, age in years and sex. The repertoires were released in a freely available public database intended as a resource for research on the immune response to SARS-CoV-2. The prospective study material was composed of cDNA or gDNA derived from T cells, B-cell-depleted T cells, or PBMCs. Overall results and qualifications from the work: Clinical and demographic metadata were provided uncurated, with the amount varying by source and participant.

The immunoSEQ Assay, a bias-controlled multiplex PCR, was used to amplify TCRbeta CDR3 regions from genomic DNA. The authors' pipeline ran thus. The number of nucleated cells in each sample was estimated by amplification of reference gene primers within the assay. Sequence reads were collapsed and filtered to measure the absolute abundance of every unique TCRbeta CDR3 rearrangement. For each sample, productive Simpson clonality was calculated by taking the square root of Simpson's diversity index across productive rearrangements. TCRdb holds this immuneACCESS table with in-frame rearrangements only. Some clones are missing; in checked studies, unresolved V genes explain under half, and the rest has no known cause. V and J calls and clone size are those listed in that table; D and trimming were worked out from the DNA. The table for this sample lists some 160,000 clones; approximately 86% of them were counted only once. The ten top clones hold over 2% of the sample.

Points on this clone: The target of this receptor is not known. No much larger clone exists at a distance of one base, and base qualities are not known.

At one collaborating source in Seattle, patients were enrolled during active infection and were followed longitudinally through the course of disease. The collaborating institutions used their own protocols to collect whole blood in K2EDTA tubes. For TCRbeta analysis, collaborator samples were shipped as frozen whole blood, as isolated PBMCs, or as DNA extracted from either sample type. The CDR3 has 16 amino acids, counting the end cysteine and phenylalanine. The entry retains the CDR3 DNA only, 48 bases that are in frame from base 1. V is pruned by 4 bases and J by 3 bases, leaving 8 bases of the junction without a gene match. CDR1 and CDR2, per the germline V gene, are MDHEN and SYDVKM.

The clonotype originates from a woman aged 80 or over with COVID-19, enrolled during active disease. The sequenced sample was peripheral blood. The V gene is TRBV28 and the J gene is TRBJ1-5, and 8 junctional nucleotides match TRBD1. CDR3 reads: CASSSSGQGNNQPQHF. The sequence in DNA is TGTGCCAGCAGTTCCTCCGGACAGGGAAACAATCAGCCCCAGCATTTT.